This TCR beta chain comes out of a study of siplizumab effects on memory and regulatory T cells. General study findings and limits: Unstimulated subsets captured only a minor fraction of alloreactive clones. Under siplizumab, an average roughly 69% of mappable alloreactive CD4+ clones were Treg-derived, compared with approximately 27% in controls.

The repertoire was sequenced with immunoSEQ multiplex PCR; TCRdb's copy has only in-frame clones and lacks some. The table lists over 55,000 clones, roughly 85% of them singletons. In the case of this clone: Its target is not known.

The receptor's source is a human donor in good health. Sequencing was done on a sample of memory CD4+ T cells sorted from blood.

CDR3 DNA sequence: TGTGCCAGTAACCGGGGGGATGAGCAGTTCTTC. Translated: CASNRGDEQFF. The chain couples TRBV19 to TRBJ2-1, with 7 bases that match TRBD2. Trimming took 7 bases from V and 8 from J; bases not matched to a gene: 2. In germline, CDR1 is LNHDA, CDR2 SQIVND (reference sequence). The CDR3 contains 11 residues.